These 10 T cell receptor beta chains were all obtained from the same sample, sequenced in a study of vaccination and CD4 T cells after COVID-19 (dated by TCRdb to 2022 to 2024). The library was produced with PCR. Sequencing was performed on an Illumina iSeq 100. DNA from cultured CD4+ T cells underwent TCR sequencing with the Oncomine TCR Beta short-read assay at the Johns Hopkins FTIC core. The QIAamp micro DNA kit was used to extract genomic DNA from the cultured CD4+ T cells. TCRdb trimmed public reads at Q25 via fastp, called clones via MiXCR and kept in-frame beta chains. Rows with a matching CDR3 protein are joined into one entry that keeps the most common DNA and genes. The sample table lists 9,500 to 11,000 distinct CDR3 sequences, 25% to 35% of them with a count of one. About an eighth of the sample is taken by the ten largest. According to the study, the label for this sample's treatment or condition signals: approximately 9-day PBMC culture with coronavirus spike peptide pools or control peptides (ViraFEST assay). CD4+ T cells from unexposed donors were collected before the COVID-19 pandemic (2011-2018).

No cognate antigen is known for these TCRs. Sample: CD4+ T cells from blood, cultured in vitro. The receptor source for this set is a human donor in good health.

This clonotype came up a few times. This chain joins TRBV20-1 and TRBJ2-2; possible D gene TRBD1, 5 bases. Germline CDR1 is DFQATT and CDR2 is SNEGSKA (reference sequence). V dropped 2 bases and J dropped 4 bases, with 8 bases sitting between them. The CDR3 is 13 residues long. As DNA, the CDR3 is TGCAGTGCTAGAAGGGGATCCACCGGGGAGCTGTTTTTT. It translates to CSARRGSTGELFF.

This clonotype has a handful of counts. This chain links TRBV28 with TRBJ2-3; the D gene is possibly TRBD1 (6 bases). Trimming took 3 bases from V and 3 from J, leaving 13 bases between them. This CDR3 has 15 amino acids. CDR1 MDHEN and CDR2 SYDVKM come from the germline V gene. CDR3 DNA: TGTGCCAGCAGTTTGTGGACAGTCCGTACAGATACGCAGTATTTT. The encoded protein is CASSLWTVRTDTQYF.

This clonotype was observed a few times. This CDR3 is CATSGQSYEQYF. The CDR3 region has the DNA TGTGCCACCAGCGGGCAGTCCTACGAGCAGTACTTC. V and J are TRBV10-3 and TRBJ2-7; maybe TRBD2 (6 bases). This CDR3 spans 12 amino acids. Germline V gives CDR1 ENHRY, CDR2 SYGVKD. V shed 10 bases and J shed 1 base, with 11 bases lying between them.

This clonotype has more than one count but fewer than ten. The V gene is TRBV19, the J gene TRBJ2-1; D gene uncertain. Germline V gene lookup returns CDR1 LNHDA and CDR2 SQIVND (reference sequence). Trimming cost V 4 bases and J 7 bases, with 5 bases left between them. The CDR3 runs 11 residues. For the CDR3, the DNA is TGTGCCAGTAGTAACTATAATGAGCAGTTCTTC. Amino acid sequence: CASSNYNEQFF.

This clonotype has just a few counts. V gene TRBV28 combines with J gene TRBJ1-6; unclear D gene. Deletions cut 6 bases from V and 8 bases from J, with 17 bases between. CDR3 length equals 15 residues. Germline CDR1 and CDR2: MDHEN and SYDVKM. The CDR3 DNA reads as TGTGCCAGCAGCCCTTCCGGCCGCGGGGATTCACCCCTCCACTTT. Its protein product is CASSPSGRGDSPLHF.

This clonotype was counted only a few times. The chain links TRBV7-2 to TRBJ1-1; 8 bases line up with TRBD1. Unmatched junction bases numbered 10, after V lost 3 bases and J lost 4 bases. CDR1 is SGHTA, CDR2 FQGNSA, per germline. The CDR3 sequence is 16 residues long. This chain's CDR3 is CASSFGTGILSTEAFF. The CDR3 DNA follows: TGTGCCAGCAGCTTCGGGACAGGAATTTTGAGCACTGAAGCTTTCTTT. The full variable domain, in which reference TRBV7-2 and TRBJ1-1 provide the parts outside the CDR3, is GAGVSQSPSNKVTEKGKDVELRCDPISGHTALYWYRQSLGQGLEFLIYFQGNSAPDKSGLPSDRFSAERTGGSVSTLTIQRTQQEDSAVYLCASSFGTGILSTEAFFGQGTRLTVV.

This chain joins TRBV19 and TRBJ2-2; 12 bases are shared with TRBD1. V lost 3 bases to trimming and J lost 6 bases; unmatched junction nucleotides: 5. The CDR3 runs to 16 residues. The germline gives CDR1 LNHDA, CDR2 SQIVND (reference sequence). The CDR3 DNA is TGTGCCAGTAGTATCGGGACAGGGGGCTTTGCCGGGGAGCTGTTTTTT. Translated, it gives CASSIGTGGFAGELFF.

Written as DNA, the CDR3 is TGTGCCACCAGCCCTAGCGGGAGGGCCACAGATACGCAGTATTTT. Translation gives CATSPSGRATDTQYF. The chain recombines TRBV15 with TRBJ2-3, with 12 bases matching TRBD2. Germline V CDR1 and CDR2: LNHNV, YYDKDF (reference sequence). The CDR3 totals 15 residues. The trim removed 5 bases at V and 2 bases at J, leaving 2 bases unmatched.

A few counts support this clonotype. The chain joins TRBV20-1 to TRBJ1-5, with a tentative D call TRBD1 (5 bases). The germline CDR1 and CDR2 sequences are DFQATT and SNEGSKA (reference sequence). This CDR3 contains 14 residues. V was shortened by 5 bases and J by 4 bases, with 15 bases between the two germline ends. This CDR3 is CSARRGLGNQPQHF. The CDR3 bases are TGCAGTGCTCGACGGGGCCTGGGAAATCAGCCCCAGCATTTT.

CDR3: CSCSRGEKLFF. CDR3 nucleotide sequence: TGCAGCTGTTCTCGGGGTGAAAAACTGTTTTTT. The chain employs TRBV20-1 and TRBJ1-4; D not resolved. The CDR3 extends over 11 amino acids. Germline lookup yields CDR1 DFQATT and CDR2 SNEGSKA (reference sequence).